What follows are 7 T cell receptor beta chains derived from one specimen sequenced in a study of blood T cell repertoires in COVID-19 (dated by TCRdb to 2020 to 2022). The receptor library was made with the immunoSEQ multiplex PCR assay. Drawn from immuneACCESS, this table holds only the in-frame rearrangements with V and J called that TCRdb kept. Clones are partly lost; checked studies trace under half to an unresolved V gene and leave the rest unexplained. The table for this sample lists about 30,000 clones; around nine tenths of them were counted only once. 26% of the sample rests with the top ten. Sequencing was carried out using peripheral blood. These receptor sequences come from a human donor in a cohort sampled during active COVID-19.

The chain couples TRBV7-9 to TRBJ2-6; possibly TRBD2 for D (6 bases). The V gene's germline CDR1 is SEHNR and CDR2 FQNEAQ (reference sequence). This CDR3 is 16 amino acids long. Trimming removed 0 bases at V and 0 bases at J, with 6 bases between. Here the CDR3 reads CASSLAGGSGANVLTF. CDR3 coding DNA: TGTGCCAGCAGCTTAGCGGGGGGCTCTGGGGCCAACGTCCTGACTTTC.

The chain uses TRBV18 and TRBJ2-3; tentatively, D is TRBD2 (6 bases). Germline V gene data show CDR1 as KGHSH and CDR2 as LQKENI. The CDR3 runs 16 residues. The V end was cut by 3 bases, the J end by 0 bases, with 13 bases between. The CDR3 is CASSPRGAASTDTQYF. CDR3 nucleotides: TGTGCCAGCTCACCCCGCGGGGCCGCCAGCACAGATACGCAGTATTTT. Full variable domain (missing parts from reference TRBV18 and TRBJ2-3): NAGVMQNPRHLVRRRGQEARLRCSPMKGHSHVYWYRQLPEEGLKFMVYLQKENIIDESGMPKERFSAEFPKEGPSILRIQQVVRGDSAAYFCASSPRGAASTDTQYFGPGTRLTVL.

The V gene is TRBV18, the J gene TRBJ1-1; unclear D gene. Trimming shortened V by 2 bases and J by 3 bases, and 7 bases separated the two germline ends. CDR1 and CDR2 from the germline V gene are KGHSH and LQKENI. This CDR3 contains 13 residues. The CDR3 sequence: CASSPVRDTEAFF. DNA for the CDR3: TGTGCCAGCTCACCAGTTCGGGACACTGAAGCTTTCTTT. Full variable domain (outside the CDR3, taken from reference TRBV18 and TRBJ1-1): NAGVMQNPRHLVRRRGQEARLRCSPMKGHSHVYWYRQLPEEGLKFMVYLQKENIIDESGMPKERFSAEFPKEGPSILRIQQVVRGDSAAYFCASSPVRDTEAFFGQGTRLTVV.

The chain uses TRBV3-1 (or the pseudogene TRBV3-2) and TRBJ1-2, with unresolved D. Germline CDR1 reads LGHDT; CDR2 reads YNNKEL (reference sequence). V was trimmed by 4 bases and J by 3 bases, leaving 9 bases between them. There are 13 residues in the CDR3. The CDR3 loop reads CASSRGGHYGYTF. DNA for the CDR3: TGTGCCAGCAGCCGAGGCGGGCACTATGGCTACACCTTC.

This clone was seen only once. The rearrangement joins TRBV11-2 to TRBJ2-1; TRBD1 matches 9 bases. CDR3 size: 15 residues. The ends lost 6 bases at V and 10 bases at J; junction bases unmatched: 13. Looked up from germline, CDR1 is SGHAT and CDR2 is FQNNGV. CDR3 amino acids: CASRDPGQGSAEQFF. Here the CDR3 DNA reads TGTGCCAGCAGGGATCCGGGACAGGGATCAGCCGAGCAGTTCTTC.

This CDR3 is CASSGQGKNIQYF. In DNA, the CDR3 is TGTGCCAGCAGCGGGCAGGGGAAAAACATTCAGTACTTC. The chain uses TRBV3-1 (or the pseudogene TRBV3-2) and TRBJ2-4; tentatively, D is TRBD1 (6 bases). Germline V lookup: CDR1 LGHDT, CDR2 YNNKEL (reference sequence). The CDR3 covers 13 residues. The V end was cut by 5 bases, the J end by 4 bases, with 9 bases between.

The chain has TRBV19 and TRBJ2-3; a possible D gene is TRBD2 (5 bases). Trimming left V 3 bases short and J 5 bases short, with 6 bases between. Germline assignment: CDR1 LNHDA and CDR2 SQIVND (reference sequence). CDR3 size: 12 residues. CDR3 protein: CASSIGVDTQYF. DNA for the CDR3: TGTGCCAGTAGTATCGGGGTAGATACGCAGTATTTT.